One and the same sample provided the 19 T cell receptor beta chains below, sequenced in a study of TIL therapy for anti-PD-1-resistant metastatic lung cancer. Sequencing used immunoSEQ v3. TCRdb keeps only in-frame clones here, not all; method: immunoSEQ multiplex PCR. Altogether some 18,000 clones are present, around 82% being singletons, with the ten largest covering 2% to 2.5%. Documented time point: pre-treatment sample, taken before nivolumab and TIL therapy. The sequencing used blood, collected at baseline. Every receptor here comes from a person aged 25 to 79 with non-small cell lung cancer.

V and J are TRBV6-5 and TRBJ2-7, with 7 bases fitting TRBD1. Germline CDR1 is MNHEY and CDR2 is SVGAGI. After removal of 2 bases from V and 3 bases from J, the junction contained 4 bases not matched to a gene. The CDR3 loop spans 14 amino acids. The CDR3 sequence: CASSYRGQNYEQYF. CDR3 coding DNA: TGTGCCAGCAGTTACAGGGGACAGAACTACGAGCAGTACTTC.

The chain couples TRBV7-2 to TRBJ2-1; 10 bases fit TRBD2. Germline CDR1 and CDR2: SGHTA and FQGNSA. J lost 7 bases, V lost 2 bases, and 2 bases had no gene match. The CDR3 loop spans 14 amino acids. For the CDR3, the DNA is TGTGCCAGCAGCTTACTAGCGGGAGTAAATGAGCAGTTCTTC. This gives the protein CASSLLAGVNEQFF.

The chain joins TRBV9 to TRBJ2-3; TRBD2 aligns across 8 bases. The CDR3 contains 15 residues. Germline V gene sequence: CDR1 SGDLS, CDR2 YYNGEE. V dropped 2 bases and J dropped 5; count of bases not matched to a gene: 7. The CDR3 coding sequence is TGTGCCAGCAGCGTCGGGGGGGCGGGAGTAGATACGCAGTATTTT. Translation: CASSVGGAGVDTQYF.

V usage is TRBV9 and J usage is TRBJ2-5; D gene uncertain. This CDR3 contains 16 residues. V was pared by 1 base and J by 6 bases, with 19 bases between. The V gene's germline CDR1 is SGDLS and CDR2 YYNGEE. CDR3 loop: CASSVCLSPLGKTQYF. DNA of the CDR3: TGTGCCAGCAGCGTATGTTTAAGCCCCTTGGGCAAGACCCAGTACTTC.

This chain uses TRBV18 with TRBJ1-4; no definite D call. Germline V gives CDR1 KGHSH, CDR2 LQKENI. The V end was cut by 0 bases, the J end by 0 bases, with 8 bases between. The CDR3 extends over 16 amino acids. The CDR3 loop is CASSPPTGTTNEKLFF. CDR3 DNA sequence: TGTGCCAGCTCACCACCGACGGGGACAACTAATGAAAAACTGTTTTTT.

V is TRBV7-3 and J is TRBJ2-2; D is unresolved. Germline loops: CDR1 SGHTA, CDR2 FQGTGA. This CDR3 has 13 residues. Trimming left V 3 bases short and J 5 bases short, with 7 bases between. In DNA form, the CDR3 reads TGTGCCAGCAGCTTTACAGAAACCGGGGAGCTGTTTTTT. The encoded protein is CASSFTETGELFF. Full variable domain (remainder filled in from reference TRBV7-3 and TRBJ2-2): GAGVSQTPSNKVTEKGKYVELRCDPISGHTALYWYRQSLGQGPEFLIYFQGTGAADDSGLPNDRFFAVRPEGSVSTLKIQRTERGDSAVYLCASSFTETGELFFGEGSRLTVL.

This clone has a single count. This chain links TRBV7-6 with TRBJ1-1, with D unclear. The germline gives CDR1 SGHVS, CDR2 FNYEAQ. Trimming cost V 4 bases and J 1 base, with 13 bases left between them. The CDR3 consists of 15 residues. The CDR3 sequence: CASSSSSIGNTEAFF. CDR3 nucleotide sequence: TGTGCCAGCAGCTCCTCGAGTATTGGGAACACTGAAGCTTTCTTT.

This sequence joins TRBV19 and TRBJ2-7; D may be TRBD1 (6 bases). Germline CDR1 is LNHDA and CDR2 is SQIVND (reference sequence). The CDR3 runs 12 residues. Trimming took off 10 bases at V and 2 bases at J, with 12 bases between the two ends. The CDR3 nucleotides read TGTGCCACCGGGGACACGGCCTACGAGCAGTACTTC. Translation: CATGDTAYEQYF. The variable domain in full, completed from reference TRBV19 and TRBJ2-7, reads DGGITQSPKYLFRKEGQNVTLSCEQNLNHDAMYWYRQDPGQGLRLIYYSQIVNDFQKGDIAEGYSVSREKKESFPLTVTSAQKNPTAFYLCATGDTAYEQYFGPGTRLTVT.

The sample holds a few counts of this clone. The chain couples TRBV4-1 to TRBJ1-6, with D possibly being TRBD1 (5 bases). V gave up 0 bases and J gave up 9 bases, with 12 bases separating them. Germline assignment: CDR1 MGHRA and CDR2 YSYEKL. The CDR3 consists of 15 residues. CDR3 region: CASSQDERGSSPLHF. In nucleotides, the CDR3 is TGCGCCAGCAGCCAAGATGAAAGGGGAAGTTCACCCCTCCACTTT.

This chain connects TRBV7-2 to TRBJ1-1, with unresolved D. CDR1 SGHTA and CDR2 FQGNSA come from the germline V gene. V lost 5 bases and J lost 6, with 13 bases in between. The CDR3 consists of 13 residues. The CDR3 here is CASSLTASAEAFF. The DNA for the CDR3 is TGTGCCAGCAGCCTGACTGCGAGCGCTGAAGCTTTCTTT.

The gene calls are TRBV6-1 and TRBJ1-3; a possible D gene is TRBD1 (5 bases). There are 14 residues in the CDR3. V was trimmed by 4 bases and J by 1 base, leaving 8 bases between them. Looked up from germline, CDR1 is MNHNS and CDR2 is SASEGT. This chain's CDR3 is CASSVQGSGNTIYF. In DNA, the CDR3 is TGTGCCAGCAGTGTCCAGGGTTCTGGAAACACCATATATTTT.

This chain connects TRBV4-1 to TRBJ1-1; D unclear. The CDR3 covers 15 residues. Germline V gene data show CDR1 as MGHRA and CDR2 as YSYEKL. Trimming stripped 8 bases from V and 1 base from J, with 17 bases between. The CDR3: CASGLGMEKNTEAFF. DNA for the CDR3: TGCGCCAGCGGACTTGGCATGGAGAAGAACACTGAAGCTTTCTTT.

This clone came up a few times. CDR3 nucleotide sequence: TGCGCCAGCAGCTGGGGAGGAGCGTTGGAAAACATTCAGTACTTC. Residues: CASSWGGALENIQYF. V gene TRBV5-1 combines with J gene TRBJ2-4; maybe TRBD2 (6 bases). The CDR3 runs to 15 residues. The V end lost 3 bases, the J end lost 5 bases, and 15 bases lay between the germline ends. The germline V gene encodes CDR1 SGHRS and CDR2 YFSETQ.

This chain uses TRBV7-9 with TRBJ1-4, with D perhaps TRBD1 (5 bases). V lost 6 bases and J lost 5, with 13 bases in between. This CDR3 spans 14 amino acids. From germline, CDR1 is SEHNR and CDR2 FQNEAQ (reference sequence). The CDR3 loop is CASSIPGQNEKLFF. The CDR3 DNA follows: TGTGCCAGCAGTATCCCCGGACAAAATGAAAAACTGTTTTTT.

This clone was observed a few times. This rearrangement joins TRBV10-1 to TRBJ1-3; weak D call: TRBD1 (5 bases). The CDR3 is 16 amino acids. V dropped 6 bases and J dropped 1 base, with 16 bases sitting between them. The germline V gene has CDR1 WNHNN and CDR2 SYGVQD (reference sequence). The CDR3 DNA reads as TGCGCCAGCAGGCCTAAGGGCGGGGGATCTGGAAACACCATATATTTT. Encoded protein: CASRPKGGGSGNTIYF.

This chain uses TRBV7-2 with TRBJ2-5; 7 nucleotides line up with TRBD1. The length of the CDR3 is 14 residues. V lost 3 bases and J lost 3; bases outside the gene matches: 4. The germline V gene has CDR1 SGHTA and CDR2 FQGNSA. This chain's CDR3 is CASSFQTGKETQYF. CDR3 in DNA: TGTGCCAGCAGCTTCCAGACAGGGAAAGAGACCCAGTACTTC.

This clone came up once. CDR3 DNA sequence: TGTGCCAGCAGTTTAAGGTATACGCAGTATTTT. Encoded protein: CASSLRYTQYF. The rearrangement links TRBV28 to TRBJ2-3; D uncertain. V was shortened by 2 bases and J by 7 bases, with 4 bases between the two germline ends. The CDR3 consists of 11 residues. Germline V CDR1 and CDR2: MDHEN, SYDVKM.

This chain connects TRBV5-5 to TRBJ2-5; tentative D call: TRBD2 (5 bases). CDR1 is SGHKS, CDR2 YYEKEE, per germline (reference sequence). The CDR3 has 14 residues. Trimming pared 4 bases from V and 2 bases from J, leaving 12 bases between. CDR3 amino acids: CASSAGIMQETQYF. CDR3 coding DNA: TGTGCCAGCAGCGCCGGGATTATGCAAGAGACCCAGTACTTC.

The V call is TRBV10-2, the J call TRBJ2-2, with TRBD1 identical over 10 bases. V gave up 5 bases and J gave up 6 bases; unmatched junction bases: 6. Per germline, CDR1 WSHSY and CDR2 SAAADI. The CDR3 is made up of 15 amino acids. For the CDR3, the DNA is TGCGCCAGCAGTTGGCGGGACAGGGGAGCCGGGGAGCTGTTTTTT. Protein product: CASSWRDRGAGELFF.